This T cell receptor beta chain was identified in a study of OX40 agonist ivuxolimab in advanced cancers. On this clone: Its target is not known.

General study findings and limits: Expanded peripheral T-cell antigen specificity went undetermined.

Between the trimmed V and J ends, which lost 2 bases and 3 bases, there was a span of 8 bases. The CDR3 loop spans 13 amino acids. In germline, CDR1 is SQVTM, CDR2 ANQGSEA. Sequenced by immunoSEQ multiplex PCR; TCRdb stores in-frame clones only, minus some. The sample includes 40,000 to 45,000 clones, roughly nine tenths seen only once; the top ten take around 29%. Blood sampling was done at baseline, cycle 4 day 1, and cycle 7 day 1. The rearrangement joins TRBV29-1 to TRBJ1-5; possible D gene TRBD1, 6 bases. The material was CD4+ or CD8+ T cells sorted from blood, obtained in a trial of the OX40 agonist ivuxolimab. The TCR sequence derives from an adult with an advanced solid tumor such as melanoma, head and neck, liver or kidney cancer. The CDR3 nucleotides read TGCAGCGTTGAAACAGGGTTCAATCAGCCCCAGCATTTT. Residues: CSVETGFNQPQHF. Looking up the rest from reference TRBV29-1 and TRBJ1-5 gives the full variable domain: SAVISQKPSRDICQRGTSLTIQCQVDSQVTMMFWYRQQPGQSLTLIATANQGSEATYESGFVIDKFPISRPNLTFSTLTVSNMSPEDSSIYLCSVETGFNQPQHFGDGTRLSIL.